Listed below are T cell receptor beta chains from one sample, sequenced in a study of shared clonotypes between healthy human individuals. Data came from immunoSEQ multiplex PCR; TCRdb stores just in-frame clones and leaves some out. The repertoire holds some 2,400,000 clones, with around 95% as singletons. The sequenced material came from naive CD4+ T cells sorted from blood. The receptor set was obtained from a man aged 18 to 30 in good health. The CDR3 runs from the conserved cysteine through the conserved F or W. Fields, in order: clone size, D gene, V gene, J gene, CDR3 protein, CDR3 DNA. A D gene is named only where the DNA matches it firmly. The size entry is marked missing in some rows and otherwise reads once, few, many or a size class.

>NA|NA|TRBV11-1|TRBJ2-5
CASSPTPTAETQYF
TGTGCCAGCAGCCCTACCCCGACGGCCGAGACCCAGTACTTC
>NA|NA|TRBV7-2|TRBJ2-5
CASSLGGAGTQYF
TGTGCCAGCAGCTTAGGGGGCGCGGGGACCCAGTACTTC
>once|TRBD1|TRBV18|TRBJ2-2
CASSGTGNTGELFF
TGTGCCAGCTCGGGGACAGGGAACACCGGGGAGCTGTTTTTT
>NA|NA|TRBV5-4|TRBJ2-3
CASSITRPLADTQYF
TGTGCCAGCAGCATAACGCGGCCGCTCGCAGATACGCAGTATTTT
>NA|NA|TRBV4-3|TRBJ2-2
CASSQVWNTGELFF
TGCGCCAGCAGCCAAGTCTGGAACACCGGGGAGCTGTTTTTT
>NA|NA|TRBV13|TRBJ2-7
CASSLSRQYF
TGTGCCAGCAGCTTATCTAGGCAGTACTTC
>NA|NA|TRBV5-3|TRBJ1-1
CASRPPPGADTEAFF
TGTGCCAGCAGACCGCCTCCCGGGGCGGACACTGAAGCTTTCTTT
>NA|NA|TRBV2|TRBJ1-4
CASSRGGTESGKLFF
TGTGCCAGCAGTCGGGGTGGGACGGAAAGTGGGAAACTGTTTTTT
>NA|NA|TRBV19|TRBJ1-4
CASKRADSTNEKLFF
TGTGCCAGTAAACGGGCAGACTCAACTAATGAAAAACTGTTTTTT
>NA|TRBD2|TRBV10-3|TRBJ2-7
CAIMSGGETYEQYF
TGTGCCATCATGAGCGGGGGCGAGACCTACGAGCAGTACTTC
>NA|TRBD2|TRBV28|TRBJ2-3
CASSSPALAGGTDTQYF
TGTGCCAGCAGTTCCCCCGCCCTAGCGGGGGGCACAGATACGCAGTATTTT
>NA|NA|TRBV18|TRBJ2-6
CASSLTAAGANVLTF
TGTGCCAGCTCACTGACTGCGGCTGGGGCCAACGTCCTGACTTTC
>NA|NA|TRBV18|TRBJ2-1
CASSPQWQVELNNEQFF
TGTGCCAGCTCACCACAATGGCAGGTCGAACTAAACAATGAGCAGTTCTTC
>NA|TRBD1|TRBV7-9|TRBJ2-5
CASSLGHRQGSQETQYF
TGTGCCAGCAGCTTAGGACATCGACAGGGGAGCCAAGAGACCCAGTACTTC
>NA|NA|TRBV10-3|TRBJ2-1
CAISESRVFYNEQFF
TGTGCCATCAGTGAGTCGAGGGTTTTCTACAATGAGCAGTTCTTC
>NA|TRBD2|TRBV7-9|TRBJ2-7
CASSFTGGREHYEQYF
TGTGCCAGCAGCTTTACGGGAGGAAGGGAGCACTACGAGCAGTACTTC
>NA|NA|TRBV9|TRBJ2-7
CASSVGHASSYEQYF
TGTGCCAGCAGCGTCGGCCATGCTAGCTCCTACGAGCAGTACTTC
>NA|NA|TRBV9|TRBJ1-2
CASTNSDYGYTF
TGTGCCAGCACAAATTCTGACTATGGCTACACCTTC
>once|TRBD1|TRBV30|TRBJ2-3
CAWSSQGETQYF
TGTGCCTGGAGTTCCCAGGGGGAGACGCAGTATTTT
>NA|NA|TRBV19|TRBJ1-2
CASSRAHGYTF
TGTGCCAGTAGTAGGGCACATGGCTACACCTTC
>NA|NA|TRBV7-9|TRBJ2-7
CASSPGLQSYEQYF
TGTGCCAGCAGCCCCGGACTCCAGTCCTACGAGCAGTACTTC
>NA|TRBD1|TRBV27|TRBJ2-5
CASGRDRVGETQYF
TGTGCCAGCGGCCGGGACAGGGTCGGGGAGACCCAGTACTTC
>once|TRBD2|TRBV5-1|TRBJ2-2
CASRRTSGALDTGELFF
TGCGCCAGCCGTAGGACTAGCGGGGCCCTAGACACCGGGGAGCTGTTTTTT
>NA|TRBD1|TRBV11-2|TRBJ1-4
CASSLDGTANEKLFF
TGTGCCAGCAGCTTAGACGGGACAGCTAATGAAAAACTGTTTTTT
>NA|NA|TRBV29-1|TRBJ2-6
CRGDGPSGANVLTF
TGCAGGGGCGACGGCCCCTCTGGGGCCAACGTCCTGACTTTC
>once|NA|TRBV5-1|TRBJ2-7
CASSLEAEQYF
TGCGCCAGCAGCTTGGAGGCCGAGCAGTACTTC
>NA|NA|TRBV5-5|TRBJ2-1
CASSPQLVREQFF
TGTGCCAGCAGCCCTCAACTAGTTAGGGAGCAGTTCTTC
>NA|NA|TRBV19|TRBJ1-1
CASSTQGNTEAFF
TGTGCCAGTAGTACACAGGGGAACACTGAAGCTTTCTTT
>NA|NA|TRBV6-1|TRBJ1-3
CASTGREGSGNTIYF
TGTGCCAGCACGGGCAGGGAAGGGTCTGGAAACACCATATATTTT
>NA|NA|TRBV7-9|TRBJ1-1
CASSYPAGGTEAFF
TGTGCCAGCAGCTACCCAGCCGGGGGCACTGAAGCTTTCTTT
>NA|TRBD2|TRBV7-2|TRBJ2-7
CASSLIAGGRYEQYF
TGTGCCAGCAGCTTAATTGCGGGAGGCCGCTACGAGCAGTACTTC
>NA|NA|TRBV6-6|TRBJ2-7
CASSYLVAASYEQYF
TGTGCCAGCAGTTACTTAGTAGCGGCGTCCTACGAGCAGTACTTC
>NA|NA|TRBV18|TRBJ2-1
CASSFSTGGVDEQFF
TGTGCCAGCTCCTTCTCGACTGGGGGTGTTGATGAGCAGTTCTTC
>NA|TRBD1|TRBV7-2|TRBJ1-5
CASSLARTGGWNQPQHF
TGTGCCAGCAGCTTAGCGAGGACAGGGGGTTGGAATCAGCCCCAGCATTTT
>NA|NA|TRBV30|TRBJ1-4
CAWRQEKLFF
TGTGCCTGGAGACAGGAAAAACTGTTTTTT
>NA|TRBD2|TRBV7-2|TRBJ2-3
CASSVTSGRVSSTDTQYF
TGTGCCAGCAGCGTGACTAGCGGGAGGGTTTCCTCCACAGATACGCAGTATTTT
>NA|NA|TRBV6-1|TRBJ1-1
CASSDSRGGLAEAFF
TGTGCCAGCAGTGACTCGCGGGGAGGACTGGCTGAAGCTTTCTTT
>NA|NA|TRBV30|TRBJ2-5
CAWSGPSLGMGETQYF
TGTGCCTGGAGTGGCCCCAGCCTAGGTATGGGGGAGACCCAGTACTTC
>NA|TRBD1|TRBV30|TRBJ1-6
CAWNPGQSSPLHF
TGTGCCTGGAATCCGGGACAGTCATCACCCCTCCACTTT
>NA|NA|TRBV30|TRBJ1-6
CAVGQTNSPLHF
TGTGCTGTTGGACAGACTAATTCACCCCTCCACTTT
>NA|TRBD2|TRBV15|TRBJ2-5
CATSGAGGGQETQYF
TGTGCCACCAGCGGAGCGGGGGGAGGGCAAGAGACCCAGTACTTC
>NA|NA|TRBV6-6|TRBJ2-1
CASSYVRGDYNEQFF
TGTGCCAGCAGTTACGTCAGGGGAGACTACAATGAGCAGTTCTTC
>NA|NA|TRBV9|TRBJ1-6
CASSAQGGTTPLHF
TGTGCCAGCAGCGCTCAAGGAGGGACGACACCCCTCCACTTT
>NA|NA|TRBV6-1|TRBJ2-5
CASSDQILAAETQYF
TGTGCCAGCAGTGACCAGATCTTAGCGGCAGAGACCCAGTACTTC
>once|NA|TRBV11-2|TRBJ2-3
CASSLGWGEWRTDTQYF
TGTGCCAGCAGCTTAGGTTGGGGGGAGTGGAGAACAGATACGCAGTATTTT
>NA|TRBD1|TRBV5-4|TRBJ1-2
CASSPQPGQGYGYTF
TGTGCCAGCAGCCCCCAGCCGGGACAGGGCTATGGCTACACCTTC
>NA|TRBD1|TRBV10-3|TRBJ2-7
CAISEWDRGVEQYF
TGTGCCATCAGTGAGTGGGACAGGGGGGTTGAGCAGTACTTC
>NA|NA|TRBV2|TRBJ2-2
CASRGQNTGELFF
TGTGCCAGCAGAGGACAGAACACCGGGGAGCTGTTTTTT
>once|TRBD1|TRBV29-1|TRBJ2-1
CSGNRGQEQFF
TGCAGCGGAAACAGGGGGCAGGAGCAGTTCTTC
>NA|TRBD1|TRBV30|TRBJ1-1
CAWSPSGGSGAFF
TGTGCCTGGAGTCCGTCAGGGGGCTCCGGAGCTTTCTTT
>NA|NA|TRBV19|TRBJ1-5
CASSYTGYSNQPQHF
TGTGCCAGTAGCTACACAGGTTATAGCAATCAGCCCCAGCATTTT
>NA|TRBD1|TRBV19|TRBJ1-2
CASSTTPDRGYGYTF
TGTGCCAGTAGTACAACCCCCGACAGGGGCTATGGCTACACCTTC
>once|NA|TRBV4-2|TRBJ1-6
CASSQGGRQGDSPLHF
TGTGCCAGCAGCCAAGGGGGAAGGCAGGGCGACTCACCCCTCCACTTT
>NA|NA|TRBV28|TRBJ2-7
CASSTSRVSEQYF
TGTGCCAGCAGCACCTCCAGGGTTAGCGAGCAGTACTTC
>NA|TRBD2|TRBV7-2|TRBJ2-3
CASSNRLAGGTDTQYF
TGTGCCAGCAGCAACCGGCTAGCGGGGGGCACAGATACGCAGTATTTT
>NA|TRBD1|TRBV25-1|TRBJ2-2
CASSDRGNGELFF
TGTGCCAGCAGTGACAGGGGGAATGGGGAGCTGTTTTTT
>NA|NA|TRBV4-1|TRBJ1-4
CASSQWQGNGKLFF
TGCGCCAGCAGCCAGTGGCAGGGAAATGGAAAACTGTTTTTT
>NA|TRBD2|TRBV30|TRBJ2-1
CAWKIPRASGRGEQFF
TGTGCCTGGAAAATACCGAGAGCTAGCGGGAGGGGGGAGCAGTTCTTC
>NA|NA|TRBV19|TRBJ2-1
CASSPPLAVSYNEQFF
TGTGCCAGTAGTCCCCCGCTAGCTGTGTCCTACAATGAGCAGTTCTTC